These 10 T cell receptor beta chains share one sample of origin, sequenced in a study of vaccination effects on CD4 cells after COVID-19. TCRdb's table, derived via immunoSEQ multiplex PCR, lists solely in-frame clones and lacks some. Of some 30,000 clones in the sample, roughly two thirds were seen once. These receptors are not linked to any known antigen. Before sequencing took place, the ViraFEST assay used viral peptide pools to expand antigen-specific CD4+ T cells. Isolating CD4+ T cells followed approximately 9 days of culture. The healthy vaccine recipients, who had no prior SARS-CoV-2 infection, showed negative nucleocapsid antibodies. This sample comprised CD4+ T cells from PBMCs cultured with SARS-CoV-2 spike peptides, obtained before COVID-19 vaccination. The receptors originated from a human donor who received a COVID-19 vaccine.

This clone came up a few times. The rearrangement uses TRBV4-2 and TRBJ2-3; 13 bases are shared with TRBD2. V was pared by 4 bases and J by 3 bases, with 10 bases of the junction left unmatched. The CDR3 spans 18 residues. CDR1 and CDR2 from the germline V gene are LGHNA and YNFKEQ. The CDR3 region is CASSLAGLAGLGTDTQYF. The DNA of the CDR3 is TGTGCCAGCAGCCTTGCGGGACTAGCGGGATTAGGGACAGATACGCAGTATTTT.

J is TRBJ1-1 and V is TRBV6-1; 8 bases match TRBD1. J gave up 9 bases and V 2 bases, and 5 bases lay outside the gene matches. Germline V gene lookup returns CDR1 MNHNS and CDR2 SASEGT. The CDR3 length is 13 residues. The CDR3 DNA sequence: TGTGCCAGCAGTGAAAACCGACAGGGGAAAGCTTTCTTT. It codes for CASSENRQGKAFF.

There are a few counts of this clone. The CDR3 protein is CASSFGSLRTTSNEKLFF. CDR3 sequence (DNA): TGTGCCAGCAGCTTTGGGTCCCTGAGGACTACGTCTAATGAAAAACTGTTTTTT. The chain has TRBV7-9 and TRBJ1-4; D not certain. V was clipped by 3 bases and J by 3 bases, with 20 bases between them. Germline V CDR1 and CDR2: SEHNR, FQNEAQ (reference sequence). The CDR3 covers 18 residues.

The chain joins TRBV27 to TRBJ1-6; D is unresolved. The length of the CDR3 is 14 residues. Germline CDR1 and CDR2: MNHEY and SMNVEV (reference sequence). V lost 6 bases, J lost 5 bases, and 11 bases lay in between. The CDR3 DNA reads as TGTGCCAGCAGCCAACAGAATAATAATTCACCCCTCCACTTT. As protein: CASSQQNNNSPLHF.

This clone was seen a handful of times. This sequence joins TRBV6-5 and TRBJ1-2; D is perhaps TRBD1 (5 bases). The V end lost 4 bases, the J end lost 6 bases, and 15 bases lay between the germline ends. This CDR3 spans 14 amino acids. The V gene's germline CDR1 is MNHEY and CDR2 SVGAGI. The CDR3: CASSLGGGVDGYTF. CDR3 coding DNA: TGTGCCAGCAGTTTGGGCGGAGGGGTTGATGGCTACACCTTC.

V and J are TRBV5-5 and TRBJ1-6; tentatively, D is TRBD1 (5 bases). Per germline, CDR1 SGHKS and CDR2 YYEKEE (reference sequence). V shed 3 bases and J shed 2 bases, with 9 bases lying between them. The CDR3 is 15 residues long. This CDR3 reads CASSYRDAYNSPLHF. CDR3 in DNA: TGTGCCAGCAGCTACCGGGACGCCTATAATTCACCCCTCCACTTT.

The V gene is TRBV9, the J gene TRBJ2-1, with D perhaps matching TRBD2 (7 bases). Germline V gene lookup returns CDR1 SGDLS and CDR2 YYNGEE. CDR3 length: 16 amino acids. The germline V and J ends were trimmed by 2 bases and 2 bases, with 14 bases remaining between them. CDR3 amino acids: CASSVGAAGAYNEQFF. CDR3 coding DNA: TGTGCCAGCAGCGTGGGGGCGGCGGGAGCCTACAATGAGCAGTTCTTC.

This clone has only a few counts. V usage is TRBV7-9 and J usage is TRBJ2-1; D gene ambiguous. V lost 2 bases and J lost 10, with 6 bases in between. CDR3 length: 11 residues. Germline CDR1 SEHNR, CDR2 FQNEAQ (reference sequence). The CDR3 sequence: CASSLLGEQFF. The CDR3 nucleotides are TGTGCCAGCAGCTTATTAGGGGAGCAGTTCTTC.

The chain links TRBV28 to TRBJ2-7; maybe TRBD2 (6 bases). Per germline, CDR1 MDHEN and CDR2 SYDVKM. The CDR3 is made up of 13 amino acids. Between the trimmed V and J ends, which lost 3 bases and 0 bases, there was a span of 6 bases. CDR3 DNA: TGTGCCAGCAGTTTGGACTACTCCTACGAGCAGTACTTC. Translating gives CASSLDYSYEQYF.

The chain employs TRBV12-3 or TRBV12-4 and TRBJ2-5, with TRBD1 matching over 9 bases. Germline trimming cut 6 bases from V and 7 bases from J; bases unmatched to any gene: 6. CDR3 length: 13 residues. CDR3 sequence: CASRLTGGGTQYF. CDR3 in DNA: TGTGCCAGCAGATTGACAGGGGGTGGGACCCAGTACTTC.